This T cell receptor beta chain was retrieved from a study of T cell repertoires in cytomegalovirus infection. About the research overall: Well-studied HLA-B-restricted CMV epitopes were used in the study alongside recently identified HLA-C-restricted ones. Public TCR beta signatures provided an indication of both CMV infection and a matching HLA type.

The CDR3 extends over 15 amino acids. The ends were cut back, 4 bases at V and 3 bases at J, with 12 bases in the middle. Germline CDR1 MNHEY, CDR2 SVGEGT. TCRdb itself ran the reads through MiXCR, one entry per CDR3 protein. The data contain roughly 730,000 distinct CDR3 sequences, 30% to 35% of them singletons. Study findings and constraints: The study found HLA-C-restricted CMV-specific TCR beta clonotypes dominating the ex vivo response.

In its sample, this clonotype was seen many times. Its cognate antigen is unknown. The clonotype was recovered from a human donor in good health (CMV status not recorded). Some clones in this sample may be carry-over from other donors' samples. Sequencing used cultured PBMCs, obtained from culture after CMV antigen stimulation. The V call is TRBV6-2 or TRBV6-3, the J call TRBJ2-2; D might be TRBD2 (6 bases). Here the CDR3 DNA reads TGTGCCAGCAGTTCGACTAGTCAAGACACCGGGGAGCTGTTTTTT. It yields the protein CASSSTSQDTGELFF.